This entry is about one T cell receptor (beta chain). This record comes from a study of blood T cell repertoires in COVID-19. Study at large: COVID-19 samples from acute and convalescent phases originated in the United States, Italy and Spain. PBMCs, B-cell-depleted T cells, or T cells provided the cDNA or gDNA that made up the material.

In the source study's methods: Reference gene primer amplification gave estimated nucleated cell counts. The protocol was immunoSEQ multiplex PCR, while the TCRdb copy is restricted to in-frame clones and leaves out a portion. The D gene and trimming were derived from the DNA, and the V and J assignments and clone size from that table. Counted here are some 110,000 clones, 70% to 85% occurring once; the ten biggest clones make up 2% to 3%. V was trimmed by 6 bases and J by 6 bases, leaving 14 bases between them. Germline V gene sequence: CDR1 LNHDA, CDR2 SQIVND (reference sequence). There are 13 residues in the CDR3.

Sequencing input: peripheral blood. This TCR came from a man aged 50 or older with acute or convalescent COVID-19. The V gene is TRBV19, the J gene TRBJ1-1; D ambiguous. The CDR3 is CASRLGPGAEAFF. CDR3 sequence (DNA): TGTGCCAGTAGACTAGGACCGGGCGCTGAAGCTTTCTTT.